This T cell receptor (beta chain) was found in a study of shared clonotypes between healthy human individuals. Clones were read by immunoSEQ multiplex PCR, and TCRdb kept only the in-frame ones, dropping some. The sample consists of some 980,000 clones, roughly 72% of them appearing once. The CDR3 length is 13 residues. Trimming shortened V by 2 bases and J by 3 bases, and 6 bases separated the two germline ends. Germline CDR1 and CDR2: KGHSH and LQKENI. Note on this clone: Other DNA variants within this sample encode the same CDR3.

Source material: memory CD4+ T cells sorted from blood. Subset of the sample: CD45RA-negative fraction. The J gene is TRBJ2-3, the V gene TRBV18; D call uncertain. The source of this sequence is a man between 18 and 29 years old in good health. The CDR3 DNA reads TGTGCCAGCTCACCAGTTGGGACAGATACGCAGTATTTT. It yields the protein CASSPVGTDTQYF. The full variable domain, rest sourced from reference TRBV18 and TRBJ2-3, is NAGVMQNPRHLVRRRGQEARLRCSPMKGHSHVYWYRQLPEEGLKFMVYLQKENIIDESGMPKERFSAEFPKEGPSILRIQQVVRGDSAAYFCASSPVGTDTQYFGPGTRLTVL.